This TCR beta chain was identified in a study of CD8 T cells in ankylosing spondylitis. The study, taken as a whole, reports: Disease-linked clones were reportedly significantly enriched in matched ankylosing spondylitis synovial fluid. In ankylosing spondylitis blood, a motif of 7 to 9 highly homologous TCR beta variants appeared characteristic.

The TCR beta libraries were generated through quantitative 5'-RACE incorporating molecular barcodes. TCRdb reprocessed the 5' RACE reads with MiXCR, giving one entry per CDR3 protein. The repertoire holds approximately 300,000 distinct CDR3 sequences, with under 8.5% as singletons. This CDR3 contains 15 residues. CDR1 and CDR2 from the germline V gene are MNHEY and SMNVEV (reference sequence). V gave up 1 base and J gave up 8 bases, with 12 bases separating them. This clonotype was observed a handful of times. Its antigen is not identified. This receptor was identified in a male donor with ankylosing spondylitis. Sequences were obtained from blood, either unsorted or a sorted T cell fraction (not recorded which). V is TRBV27 and J is TRBJ1-6; a possible D gene is TRBD1 (6 bases). CDR3 sequence reads: CASSLFQGRYSPLHF. In nucleotides, the CDR3 is TGTGCCAGCAGTTTATTTCAGGGGAGGTATTCACCCCTCCACTTT.